These T cell receptor beta chains were read from a single sample in a study of cytomegalovirus exposure and HLA in healthy donors. Sequencing used immunoSEQ multiplex PCR; TCRdb keeps in-frame clones, though not all of them. This table has 150,000 or so clones, over 75% appearing once. Sample: PBMCs. Source of these receptors: a male donor in good health and CMV-seronegative. Both conserved end residues are part of each CDR3. Each record gives: clone size, J gene, D gene, V gene, CDR3 protein, CDR3 DNA. The D gene is left open where the match is weak. Some rows mark clone size as missing; the rest say once, few, many or name a class of expanded clone.

clone_size: few; j_call: TRBJ1-6; d_call: -; v_call: TRBV7-9; cdr3_aa: CASSLVGGPNNSPLHF; cdr3_nt: TGTGCCAGCAGCTTAGTAGGGGGACCAAATAATTCACCCCTCCACTTT
clone_size: -; j_call: TRBJ2-3; d_call: TRBD2; v_call: TRBV7-2; cdr3_aa: CASSLGSGGKDTQYF; cdr3_nt: TGTGCCAGCAGCTTAGGAAGCGGGGGGAAGGATACGCAGTATTTT
clone_size: -; j_call: TRBJ1-5; d_call: -; v_call: TRBV6-1; cdr3_aa: CASSERIGGADYSNQPQHF; cdr3_nt: TGTGCCAGCAGTGAAAGAATAGGGGGGGCAGATTATAGCAATCAGCCCCAGCATTTT
clone_size: -; j_call: TRBJ2-5; d_call: TRBD2; v_call: TRBV5-4; cdr3_aa: CASSLGVAGGQETQYF; cdr3_nt: TGTGCCAGCAGCTTGGGGGTAGCGGGGGGGCAAGAGACCCAGTACTTC
clone_size: -; j_call: TRBJ2-2; d_call: -; v_call: TRBV2; cdr3_aa: CASGNQGSGELFF; cdr3_nt: TGTGCCAGCGGAAACCAGGGTTCCGGGGAGCTGTTTTTT
clone_size: -; j_call: TRBJ2-1; d_call: TRBD2; v_call: TRBV27; cdr3_aa: CASSKGSGGAYEQFF; cdr3_nt: TGTGCCAGCAGCAAGGGTAGCGGGGGGGCCTATGAGCAGTTCTTC
clone_size: -; j_call: TRBJ2-7; d_call: TRBD1; v_call: TRBV19; cdr3_aa: CASRKDRVDYEQYF; cdr3_nt: TGTGCCAGTAGAAAAGACAGGGTGGACTACGAGCAGTACTTC
clone_size: -; j_call: TRBJ2-7; d_call: TRBD2; v_call: TRBV14; cdr3_aa: CASSHPGTSGRYEQYF; cdr3_nt: TGTGCCAGCAGCCATCCCGGGACTAGCGGGAGGTACGAGCAGTACTTC
clone_size: -; j_call: TRBJ2-1; d_call: -; v_call: TRBV7-6; cdr3_aa: CASSLGGQLGEQFF; cdr3_nt: TGTGCCAGCAGCTTAGGAGGACAGCTGGGTGAGCAGTTCTTC
clone_size: -; j_call: TRBJ1-2; d_call: TRBD1; v_call: TRBV5-1; cdr3_aa: CASTAQYRGPNYGYTF; cdr3_nt: TGCGCCAGCACGGCCCAATACAGGGGCCCTAACTATGGCTACACCTTC
clone_size: medium-sized; j_call: TRBJ2-3; d_call: TRBD1; v_call: TRBV4-3; cdr3_aa: CASSQEPDRGSRTDTQYF; cdr3_nt: TGCGCCAGCAGCCAAGAACCGGACAGGGGGTCTCGTACAGATACGCAGTATTTT
clone_size: few; j_call: TRBJ2-7; d_call: TRBD1; v_call: TRBV9; cdr3_aa: CASSVSDRSFYEQYF; cdr3_nt: TGTGCCAGCAGCGTTTCGGACAGGTCTTTCTACGAGCAGTACTTC
clone_size: -; j_call: TRBJ1-5; d_call: -; v_call: TRBV6-5; cdr3_aa: CASRVDRYQPQHF; cdr3_nt: TGTGCCAGCAGGGTTGACAGGTACCAGCCCCAGCATTTT
clone_size: -; j_call: TRBJ2-5; d_call: -; v_call: TRBV5-4; cdr3_aa: CASSLDGETQYF; cdr3_nt: TGTGCCAGCAGCTTGGACGGAGAGACCCAGTACTTC
clone_size: -; j_call: TRBJ1-2; d_call: -; v_call: TRBV29-1; cdr3_aa: CSVDFSGGHGYTF; cdr3_nt: TGCAGCGTTGATTTCAGCGGGGGGCATGGCTACACCTTC
clone_size: once; j_call: TRBJ2-5; d_call: TRBD1; v_call: TRBV18; cdr3_aa: CASSMDRAQETQYF; cdr3_nt: TGTGCCAGCTCAATGGACAGGGCCCAAGAGACCCAGTACTTC
clone_size: -; j_call: TRBJ1-2; d_call: TRBD1; v_call: TRBV9; cdr3_aa: CASSSSGQGANYGYTF; cdr3_nt: TGTGCCAGCAGCTCCTCCGGACAGGGGGCTAACTATGGCTACACCTTC
clone_size: -; j_call: TRBJ2-3; d_call: TRBD2; v_call: TRBV11-2; cdr3_aa: CASAGVGSTDTQYF; cdr3_nt: TGTGCCAGTGCGGGAGTTGGGAGCACAGATACGCAGTATTTT
clone_size: few; j_call: TRBJ1-4; d_call: TRBD1; v_call: TRBV7-9; cdr3_aa: CASSSGQATNEKLFF; cdr3_nt: TGTGCCAGCAGCTCAGGACAGGCAACTAATGAAAAACTGTTTTTT
clone_size: -; j_call: TRBJ1-2; d_call: -; v_call: TRBV7-8; cdr3_aa: CASSSNQGNRQYGYTF; cdr3_nt: TGTGCCAGCAGCTCCAACCAGGGGAACAGGCAGTATGGCTACACCTTC
clone_size: -; j_call: TRBJ2-3; d_call: TRBD2; v_call: TRBV4-3; cdr3_aa: CASSLLAGSTDTQYF; cdr3_nt: TGCGCCAGCAGCCTACTAGCGGGGAGCACAGATACGCAGTATTTT
clone_size: -; j_call: TRBJ2-7; d_call: -; v_call: TRBV30; cdr3_aa: CAWRDSYEQYF; cdr3_nt: TGTGCCTGGAGAGACAGCTACGAGCAGTACTTC
clone_size: few; j_call: TRBJ1-2; d_call: TRBD1; v_call: TRBV7-9; cdr3_aa: CASSQGVRGDGGYTF; cdr3_nt: TGTGCCAGCAGCCAGGGGGTGAGGGGCGACGGGGGCTACACCTTC
clone_size: -; j_call: TRBJ1-5; d_call: -; v_call: TRBV2; cdr3_aa: CASSGPGSQDSRNQPQHF; cdr3_nt: TGTGCCAGCAGTGGCCCCGGTTCCCAGGACAGCCGCAATCAGCCCCAGCATTTT
clone_size: -; j_call: TRBJ1-4; d_call: -; v_call: TRBV5-1; cdr3_aa: CASSLDTGSNEKLFF; cdr3_nt: TGCGCCAGCAGCTTGGATACAGGGTCTAATGAAAAACTGTTTTTT
clone_size: -; j_call: TRBJ2-2; d_call: -; v_call: TRBV5-8; cdr3_aa: CASSFSGTGELFF; cdr3_nt: TGTGCCAGCAGCTTCTCAGGGACCGGGGAGCTGTTTTTT
clone_size: -; j_call: TRBJ1-3; d_call: TRBD1; v_call: TRBV19; cdr3_aa: CASTLGQAPSGNTIYF; cdr3_nt: TGTGCCAGTACCTTAGGACAGGCCCCTTCTGGAAACACCATATATTTT
clone_size: -; j_call: TRBJ2-5; d_call: TRBD2; v_call: TRBV2; cdr3_aa: CASRRVGGGQETQYF; cdr3_nt: TGTGCCAGCAGACGTGTGGGGGGGGGCCAAGAGACCCAGTACTTC
clone_size: -; j_call: TRBJ1-1; d_call: -; v_call: TRBV5-6; cdr3_aa: CASSPTRTDMNTEAFF; cdr3_nt: TGTGCCAGCAGCCCTACTAGGACAGACATGAACACTGAAGCTTTCTTT
clone_size: -; j_call: TRBJ2-7; d_call: -; v_call: TRBV27; cdr3_aa: CASSSDTLGEQYF; cdr3_nt: TGTGCCAGCAGTTCCGACACCCTGGGCGAGCAGTACTTC
clone_size: -; j_call: TRBJ2-7; d_call: -; v_call: TRBV29-1; cdr3_aa: CSVEEIGGSSYEQYF; cdr3_nt: TGCAGCGTTGAAGAAATCGGCGGATCCTCCTACGAGCAGTACTTC
clone_size: few; j_call: TRBJ1-2; d_call: TRBD1; v_call: TRBV7-9; cdr3_aa: CSSSAGTGTALGGYTF; cdr3_nt: TGTTCCAGCAGCGCGGGCACCGGGACAGCTTTAGGGGGCTACACCTTC
clone_size: -; j_call: TRBJ2-7; d_call: -; v_call: TRBV7-2; cdr3_aa: CASSLDVRQASYEQYF; cdr3_nt: TGTGCCAGCAGCTTAGATGTCCGGCAGGCCTCCTACGAGCAGTACTTC